This TCR beta chain emerged from a study of early T cells in non-severe SARS-CoV-2 infection. At the level of the study: Chains were unpaired, as sequencing was done on bulk RNA from unsorted whole blood.

This clonotype occurred a few times. Researchers tagged individual cDNA molecules with unique molecular identifiers. TCRdb fed the 5' RACE reads into MiXCR, producing one record per CDR3 protein. The sample yields about 77,000 distinct CDR3 sequences, 15% to 20% seen once. Looked up from germline, CDR1 is MDHEN and CDR2 is SYDVKM. This CDR3 comprises 15 residues. The V end was cut by 6 bases, the J end by 0 bases, with 15 bases between. The receptor was derived from an adult who was a healthcare worker with PCR-confirmed SARS-CoV-2 infection or an uninfected control (not recorded which). The sample comprised whole blood. This chain uses TRBV28 with TRBJ2-7; D is ambiguous. The CDR3 here is CASRPTPPSSYEQYF. CDR3 DNA: TGTGCCAGCAGGCCCACTCCCCCGAGCTCCTACGAGCAGTACTTC.